The sequence of this TCR beta chain was determined in a study of T cells in Graves' hyperthyroidism and ophthalmopathy. This clonotype came up many times. RNA transcripts were the template for amplifying TCR beta CDR3 regions. Carried out on the TCR CDR3, a first-round RT-PCR used the HTBI primer set. TCRdb re-analysed the multiplex PCR reads in MiXCR, keeping a single row per CDR3 protein. Among some 340,000 distinct CDR3 sequences listed, roughly 13% were seen once. Subjects with ophthalmopathy showed a Clinical Activity Score no lower than 3, a NOSPECS grade no lower than 4, and a duration shorter than 3 months. Uncontrolled infection, other autoimmune disease, pregnancy and lactation each barred patients from inclusion. PBMCs stemmed from less than 13 ml fresh peripheral blood. Germline loops: CDR1 DFQATT, CDR2 SNEGSKA (reference sequence). The V end lost 3 bases, the J end lost 2 bases, and 5 bases lay between the germline ends. CDR3 size: 11 residues.

The gene calls are TRBV20-1 and TRBJ2-7, with D perhaps TRBD1 (5 bases). Sequenced input: blood. The TCR sequence derives from a woman in her 40s with Graves' ophthalmopathy. Written as DNA, the CDR3 is TGCAGTGCTAGGGGGCCCTACGAGCAGTACTTC. Amino acid sequence: CSARGPYEQYF.